The 19 T cell receptor beta chains below come from one sample, sequenced in a study of cytomegalovirus exposure and HLA in healthy donors. Both 60 Vbeta primers and 13 Jbeta primers went into the PCR. The assay was immunoSEQ multiplex PCR, and TCRdb's table has in-frame clones only and misses some. The data contain around 120,000 clones, about four fifths of them seen just once; the ten biggest clones take up about 1.8%. The sequenced sample was PBMCs. The receptors stem from a man aged 18-30 years in good health and CMV-seronegative.

The chain carries TRBV2 and TRBJ1-5; maybe TRBD1 (6 bases). Germline CDR1 SNHLY, CDR2 FYNNEI. Between the trimmed V and J ends, which lost 0 bases and 7 bases, there was a span of 13 bases. The CDR3 is made up of 15 amino acids. CDR3 nucleotide sequence: TGTGCCAGCAGTGAAGCGCACAGGGTCCCCCAGCCCCAGCATTTT. This gives the protein CASSEAHRVPQPQHF.

V usage is TRBV2 and J usage is TRBJ1-3; weak D call: TRBD1 (5 bases). Germline V CDR1 and CDR2: SNHLY, FYNNEI. The V and J ends lost 3 bases and 1 base respectively, with 13 bases between them. The CDR3 is 16 residues long. The DNA of the CDR3 is TGTGCCAGCAGTGACCCCCCAGGGTTGTCTGGAAACACCATATATTTT. The encoded protein is CASSDPPGLSGNTIYF.

The chain carries TRBV11-2 and TRBJ1-1, with 7 bases identical to TRBD1. The CDR3 has 14 amino acids. Germline V gives CDR1 SGHAT, CDR2 FQNNGV. V dropped 4 bases and J dropped 5; count of bases not matched to a gene: 7. The CDR3 protein is CASSSRQGGTEAFF. CDR3 nucleotide sequence: TGTGCCAGCAGCTCTCGACAGGGTGGGACTGAAGCTTTCTTT.

The rearrangement joins TRBV6-1 to TRBJ1-6; the match to TRBD1 covers 7 bases. This CDR3 comprises 12 residues. CDR1 is MNHNS, CDR2 SASEGT, per germline. Trimming took 6 bases from V and 10 from J; bases not matched to a gene: 3. CDR3 nucleotide sequence: TGTGCCAGCAGGTGGACAGGCTCACCCCTCCACTTT. Protein: CASRWTGSPLHF.

This clone was seen a few times. The chain employs TRBV5-6 and TRBJ2-5; 9 bases align to TRBD2. The germline CDR1 and CDR2 sequences are SGHDT and YYEEEE. Germline trimming cut 0 bases from V and 1 base from J; bases unmatched to any gene: 10. This CDR3 spans 18 amino acids. For the CDR3, the DNA is TGTGCCAGCAGCTTGGCTCGCCTAGCGGGGAATGGCCAAGAGACCCAGTACTTC. This codes for CASSLARLAGNGQETQYF.

In this sample, this clone turned up a few times. The rearrangement links TRBV13 to TRBJ1-2; 8 bases fit TRBD1. Germline CDR1 and CDR2: PRHDT and FYEKMQ (reference sequence). The CDR3 totals 14 residues. The trim removed 3 bases at V and 4 bases at J, leaving 4 bases unmatched. CDR3 in amino acids: CASSLTGARYGYTF. CDR3 bases: TGTGCCAGCAGCTTGACAGGGGCTCGCTATGGCTACACCTTC.

The J gene is TRBJ1-1, the V gene TRBV11-2, with no clear D. Germline assignment: CDR1 SGHAT and CDR2 FQNNGV. The CDR3 has 11 residues. The V end lost 4 bases, the J end lost 3 bases, and 3 bases lay between the germline ends. The CDR3 spells CASSSYTEAFF. Written as DNA, the CDR3 is TGTGCCAGCAGCTCATACACTGAAGCTTTCTTT.

V usage is TRBV18 and J usage is TRBJ2-1; D is possibly TRBD2 (6 bases). V lost 0 bases, J lost 6 bases, and 15 bases lay in between. The CDR3 runs to 16 residues. Per germline, CDR1 KGHSH and CDR2 LQKENI. For the CDR3, the DNA is TGTGCCAGCTCACCACCCGAAGGTCTAGCGAGCAATGAGCAGTTCTTC. It is translated as CASSPPEGLASNEQFF.

CDR3 residues: CASRRGQWTSTDTQYF. CDR3 nucleotide sequence: TGTGCCAGCAGGCGAGGACAGTGGACTAGCACAGATACGCAGTATTTT. The chain links TRBV5-6 to TRBJ2-3; maybe TRBD1 (6 bases). With 5 bases removed from V and 0 bases from J, the gap between germline ends came to 16 bases. CDR1 SGHDT and CDR2 YYEEEE come from the germline V gene. This CDR3 spans 16 amino acids.

The V and J genes are TRBV2 and TRBJ2-7; possible D gene TRBD1, 7 bases. Germline lookup yields CDR1 SNHLY and CDR2 FYNNEI. The V and J ends lost 6 bases and 2 bases respectively, with 17 bases between them. This CDR3 has 15 residues. The CDR3 reads CASREGAGLTYEQYF. CDR3 bases: TGTGCCAGCAGGGAGGGGGCAGGTTTAACCTACGAGCAGTACTTC.

The V call is TRBV15, the J call TRBJ2-3; 14 bases align to TRBD2. J lost 7 bases, V lost 1 base, and 4 bases had no gene match. Germline V gene lookup returns CDR1 LNHNV and CDR2 YYDKDF (reference sequence). This CDR3 is 16 amino acids long. CDR3 loop: CATSRGLAGGENTQYF. DNA for the CDR3: TGTGCCACCAGCAGAGGACTAGCGGGGGGGGAAAATACGCAGTATTTT.

In this sample, this clone turned up a few times. At one end the junction does not follow the germline gene, possibly because of a read error. The rearrangement uses TRBV2 and TRBJ2-7; TRBD1 might be the D (7 bases). The CDR3 runs to 13 residues. CDR1 is SNHLY and CDR2 is FYNNEI in the germline V gene. The CDR3 spells CASREGRGDEQYF. The CDR3 bases are TGTGCCAGCAGAGAAGGCAGGGGGGACGAGCAGTACTTC. The whole variable domain, remainder taken from reference TRBV2 and TRBJ2-7, is EPEVTQTPSHQVTQMGQEVILRCVPISNHLYFYWYRQILGQKVEFLVSFYNNEISEKSEIFDDQFSVERPDGSNFTLKIRSTKLEDSAMYFCASREGRGDEQYFGPGTRLTVT.

The chain is built from TRBV5-6 and TRBJ2-5; D not resolved. The CDR3 runs to 13 residues. Between the trimmed V and J ends, which lost 3 bases and 5 bases, there was a span of 11 bases. Germline V gene data show CDR1 as SGHDT and CDR2 as YYEEEE. The CDR3 DNA is TGTGCCAGCAGCTCCCATGTAGTGGAGACCCAGTACTTC. This encodes CASSSHVVETQYF.

J is TRBJ2-5 and V is TRBV5-1, with TRBD1 matching over 7 bases. Looked up from germline, CDR1 is SGHRS and CDR2 is YFSETQ. This CDR3 spans 14 amino acids. With V trimmed by 0 bases and J by 5 bases, 4 bases remained unmatched. This CDR3 reads CASSLGGGQETQYF. The CDR3 nucleotides are TGCGCCAGCAGCTTGGGAGGGGGACAGGAGACCCAGTACTTC.

The J gene is TRBJ1-6, the V gene TRBV11-2; no definite D call. V shed 5 bases and J shed 8 bases, with 16 bases lying between them. The CDR3 spans 15 residues. Germline V gene data show CDR1 as SGHAT and CDR2 as FQNNGV. CDR3 nucleotide sequence: TGTGCCAGCAGCCCCATAGCGGGCCGGGATTCACCCCTCCACTTT. It specifies CASSPIAGRDSPLHF.

V and J are TRBV6-5 and TRBJ2-7; D is unresolved. This CDR3 spans 14 amino acids. Germline V gene data show CDR1 as MNHEY and CDR2 as SVGAGI. V was clipped by 0 bases and J by 7 bases, with 13 bases between them. CDR3 sequence: CASSYSSPEAEQYF. The CDR3 nucleotides read TGTGCCAGCAGTTACTCGAGCCCTGAAGCGGAGCAGTACTTC.

The table lists this clone with a count of one. The chain uses TRBV6-4 and TRBJ2-1; TRBD2 aligns across 9 bases. Germline V gives CDR1 MRHNA, CDR2 SNTAGT. J was trimmed by 8 bases and V by 2 bases; bases with no gene match: 10. The CDR3 has 16 amino acids. CDR3 amino acids: CASSDGGAGGPDEQFF. In DNA, the CDR3 is TGTGCCAGCAGTGACGGAGGGGCGGGGGGGCCTGATGAGCAGTTCTTC.

This clone was detected only once. The chain couples TRBV6-5 to TRBJ2-7; tentative D call: TRBD2 (6 bases). V lost 6 bases and J lost 2, with 17 bases in between. Germline CDR1 MNHEY, CDR2 SVGAGI. The CDR3 is made up of 15 amino acids. The CDR3 DNA sequence: TGTGCCAGCAGCTCCAACTGGGGCGGGGCCTACGAGCAGTACTTC. Its translation is CASSSNWGGAYEQYF.

V is TRBV7-8 and J is TRBJ1-1; a weak D match, TRBD1 (6 bases). The CDR3 length is 17 residues. V lost 4 bases and J lost 4, with 22 bases in between. Germline CDR1 SGHVS, CDR2 FQNEAQ. DNA for the CDR3: TGTGCCAGCAGCTGGCTCTTGGGGGGCACGGGGGGCACTGAAGCTTTCTTT. Translated: CASSWLLGGTGGTEAFF. Looking up the rest from reference TRBV7-8 and TRBJ1-1 gives the full variable domain: GAGVSQSPRYKVAKRGQDVALRCDPISGHVSLFWYQQALGQGPEFLTYFQNEAQLDKSGLPSDRFFAERPEGSVSTLKIQRTQQEDSAVYLCASSWLLGGTGGTEAFFGQGTRLTVV.